This TCR beta chain comes out of a study of beta chain features in type 1 diabetes. Findings of the study overall: VDJ junctions in type 1 diabetes patients carried more deletions and fewer insertions. Within each of all four CD4+ subsets, Type 1 diabetes patients had TCRB CDR3s that were moderately but significantly shorter.

The investigators reverse transcribed all of the isolated RNA, so they sequenced expressed TCRB transcripts. TCRdb keeps only in-frame clones here, not all; method: immunoSEQ multiplex PCR. The data contain hundreds of thousands of clones, around 16% of them singletons. Trimming pared 7 bases from V and 8 bases from J, leaving 11 bases between. The CDR3 spans 11 residues. The germline CDR1 and CDR2 sequences are SNHLY and FYNNEI. This clone appeared a few times. Antigen: not known. This sequence originates from a man aged 18-30 years in good health. Specimen: naive CD4+ T cells from blood. The rearrangement joins TRBV2 to TRBJ1-1; no reliable D call. This chain's CDR3 is CASTPWSEAFF. The CDR3 region has the DNA TGTGCCAGCACCCCCTGGTCCGAAGCTTTCTTT. The entire variable domain, with the rest obtained from reference TRBV2 and TRBJ1-1, is as follows: EPEVTQTPSHQVTQMGQEVILRCVPISNHLYFYWYRQILGQKVEFLVSFYNNEISEKSEIFDDQFSVERPDGSNFTLKIRSTKLEDSAMYFCASTPWSEAFFGQGTRLTVV.